A single sample gave rise to the 21 T cell receptor beta chains below, sequenced in a study of read filtering for tumor transcriptome and immune sequencing. The library was built from about 400 ng RNA with molecular barcoded adaptors for alpha/delta and beta/gamma chains. TCRdb analysed the reads with MiXCR anew, one entry per CDR3 protein. The repertoire holds about 35,000 distinct CDR3 sequences, with around 15% as singletons. The sample consisted of a population of CD138-negative cells sorted from bone marrow. All receptors come from a donor aged 40 or older with multiple myeloma.

This clonotype has at least ten counts. This chain uses TRBV5-5 with TRBJ2-1, with D perhaps matching TRBD1 (6 bases). V lost 0 bases and J lost 2, with 6 bases in between. The CDR3 runs 14 residues. Germline assignment: CDR1 SGHKS and CDR2 YYEKEE (reference sequence). The DNA for the CDR3 is TGTGCCAGCAGCTTGGAGGGGGCCTACAATGAGCAGTTCTTC. Protein product: CASSLEGAYNEQFF.

This clonotype was observed many times. The chain carries TRBV5-1 and TRBJ2-7; 11 bases align to TRBD1. The V segment lost 4 bases and the J segment 6 bases; nucleotides outside the gene matches: 6. Germline V gene data show CDR1 as SGHRS and CDR2 as YFSETQ. The CDR3 consists of 14 residues. CDR3: CASSPAGTGGEQYF. In DNA, the CDR3 is TGCGCCAGCAGCCCAGCCGGGACAGGGGGCGAGCAGTACTTC.

This clonotype came up many times. The gene calls are TRBV5-4 and TRBJ2-1, with TRBD1 as a possible D gene (6 bases). The V end was cut by 0 bases, the J end by 3 bases, with 13 bases between. Germline assignment: CDR1 SGHNT and CDR2 YYREEE (reference sequence). The CDR3 contains 16 residues. The CDR3 here is CASSLAAIQGYNEQFF. Here the CDR3 DNA reads TGTGCCAGCAGCTTGGCCGCAATACAGGGCTACAATGAGCAGTTCTTC.

As regards this clonotype: A much larger clone differs from this one at a single base, so this may be a read error. V gene TRBV6-6 combines with J gene TRBJ2-5; no clear D gene. The CDR3 runs 11 residues. The germline V gene has CDR1 MNHNY and CDR2 SVGAGI (reference sequence). CDR3 sequence: CASSHKETQNF. As DNA, the CDR3 is TGTGCCAGCAGTCACAAAGAGACCCAGAACTTC.

A remark on this clonotype: Since a much larger clone is just one base distant, this may be a read error. The chain joins TRBV5-1 to TRBJ1-1; weak D call: TRBD1 (6 bases). CDR1 and CDR2 from the germline V gene are SGHRS and YFSETQ. The CDR3 is made up of 15 amino acids. Trimming shortened V by 1 base and J by 1 base, and 11 bases separated the two germline ends. Here the CDR3 DNA reads TGCGCCAGCAGCTTGACTACGACAGGGAACACTGAAGCTTTCTTT. This gives the protein CASSLTTTGNTEAFF. The full variable domain, in which reference TRBV5-1 and TRBJ1-1 provide the parts outside the CDR3, is KAGVTQTPRYLIKTRGQQVTLSCSPISGHRSVSWYQQTPGQGLQFLFEYFSETQRNKGNFPGRFSGRQFSNSRSEMNVSTLELGDSALYLCASSLTTTGNTEAFFGQGTRLTVV.

This sequence joins TRBV29-1 and TRBJ2-3, with D possibly being TRBD2 (5 bases). This CDR3 region has 14 residues. V was clipped by 2 bases and J by 7 bases, with 16 bases between them. Germline V gives CDR1 SQVTM, CDR2 ANQGSEA. CDR3 in DNA: TGCAGCGTTGAAATGTTCCAGTGGGAGAATACGCAGTATTTT. It yields the protein CSVEMFQWENTQYF.

For this clonotype: One base separates it from a far larger clone, so it is likely a read error. The chain joins TRBV3-2 to TRBJ2-2; TRBD1, the D gene given by the table, was not confirmed from the DNA. TRBV3-2 is a pseudogene. There are 15 residues in the CDR3. This chain's CDR3 is CASSPRTGAGGERFF. The CDR3 nucleotides read TGTGCCAGCAGCCCCCGGACAGGGGCAGGCGGGGAGCGGTTTTTT.

This clonotype was seen many times. The CDR3 region is CASSRTSVRQETQYF. As DNA, the CDR3 is TGTGCCAGCAGTAGGACTAGCGTACGCCAAGAGACCCAGTACTTC. V and J are TRBV12-3 or TRBV12-4 and TRBJ2-5, with 9 bases matching TRBD2. The CDR3 is 15 residues long. V dropped 5 bases and J dropped 1; count of bases not matched to a gene: 5.

This clonotype was detected many times. At one end the junction does not follow the germline gene, possibly because of a read error. CDR3 sequence (DNA): TGTGCCAGCAGCTTAGGCGCAGGGACAGGGCTATTCTTT. It codes for CASSLGAGTGLFF. This chain joins TRBV13 and TRBJ1-6; 9 positions match TRBD1. The CDR3 runs 13 residues. Germline V CDR1 and CDR2: PRHDT, FYEKMQ (reference sequence).

J is TRBJ1-2 and V is TRBV11-2, with TRBD1 as a possible D gene (6 bases). This CDR3 has 14 amino acids. V lost 6 bases and J lost 2, with 13 bases in between. From germline, CDR1 is SGHAT and CDR2 FQNNGV. CDR3 DNA: TGTGCCAGCAGTAACCGAGACAGGAACTATGGCTACACCTTC. The encoded protein is CASSNRDRNYGYTF.

This clonotype was seen many times. A junction end diverges from the germline sequence, so it may reflect a read error. This rearrangement joins TRBV28 to TRBJ2-7, with D uncertain. The CDR3 spans 14 residues. Germline values: CDR1 MDHEN, CDR2 SYDVKM. The CDR3 loop is CASSFYVGSYEQCF. In DNA, the CDR3 is TGTGCCAGCAGTTTTTATGTGGGAAGCTACGAGCAGTGCTTC. Together with reference TRBV28 and TRBJ2-7, the CDR3 gives the full variable domain: DVKVTQSSRYLVKRTGEKVFLECVQDMDHENMFWYRQDPGLGLRLIYFSYDVKMKEKGDIPEGYSVSREKKERFSLILESASTNQTSMYLCASSFYVGSYEQCFGPGTRLTVT.

Only a few counts were recorded for this clonotype. J is TRBJ2-3 and V is TRBV11-2, with D possibly being TRBD1 or TRBD2 (5 bases each). Germline V gives CDR1 SGHAT, CDR2 FQNNGV. The CDR3 consists of 15 residues. Deletions cut 5 bases from V and 2 bases from J, with 14 bases between. Here the CDR3 DNA reads TGTGCCAGCAGCCCAGGGAGCTTCAACACAGATACGCAGTATTTT. This sequence encodes CASSPGSFNTDTQYF.

This clonotype showed up many times. The gene calls are TRBV12-3 or TRBV12-4 and TRBJ2-7; no reliable D call. V was cut by 3 bases and J by 0 bases, with 6 bases left in between. CDR3 length: 13 amino acids. The CDR3 loop is CASSLQTSYEQYF. Written as DNA, the CDR3 is TGTGCCAGCAGTTTGCAGACCTCCTACGAGCAGTACTTC.

This clonotype was observed a few times. This rearrangement joins TRBV5-4 to TRBJ2-5; the match to TRBD2 covers 16 bases. The V gene's germline CDR1 is SGHNT and CDR2 YYREEE (reference sequence). This CDR3 comprises 16 residues. The V gene end was trimmed by 4 bases and the J gene end by 5 bases; junction bases not matched to a gene: 5. This chain's CDR3 is CASSLGTSGGAETQYF. DNA for the CDR3: TGTGCCAGCAGCCTCGGGACTAGCGGGGGGGCCGAGACCCAGTACTTC.

This clonotype was observed many times. The chain combines TRBV20-1 with TRBJ1-4, with D unclear. Germline values: CDR1 DFQATT, CDR2 SNEGSKA (reference sequence). The V end lost 3 bases, the J end lost 6 bases, and 8 bases lay between the germline ends. The CDR3 spans 12 residues. In DNA form, the CDR3 reads TGCAGTGCTAGCGGCCGCGATGAAAAACTGTTTTTT. Amino acid sequence: CSASGRDEKLFF.

This clonotype was picked up many times. One base away lies a much larger clone, so this may be a sequencing read error. The V call is TRBV5-1, the J call TRBJ2-1, with unresolved D. The germline V gene encodes CDR1 SGHRS and CDR2 YFSETQ. The CDR3 length is 17 residues. The DNA of the CDR3 is TGCGCCAGCAGCTTGGCTGGTCAGCCGGTCAGCTACAATGGGCAGTTCTTC. It is translated as CASSLAGQPVSYNGQFF.

This clonotype was observed many times. The genes are TRBV7-2 and TRBJ2-3; possibly TRBD2 for D (5 bases). The germline CDR1 and CDR2 sequences are SGHTA and FQGNSA. CDR3 length: 15 residues. V lost 1 base, J lost 2 bases, and 10 bases lay in between. The CDR3 loop reads CASSLDGGSTDTQYF. The CDR3 bases are TGTGCCAGCAGCTTAGACGGCGGGTCCACAGATACGCAGTATTTT.

This clonotype was seen repeatedly, ten times or more. In DNA form, the CDR3 reads TGTGCCAGCAGTCGCAATACAGGACCAAAAGTCCCCTACGAGCAGTACTTC. Amino acid sequence: CASSRNTGPKVPYEQYF. The chain uses TRBV6-5 and TRBJ2-7, with D possibly being TRBD1 (5 bases). Trimming took 5 bases from V and 2 from J, leaving 22 bases between them. CDR1 MNHEY and CDR2 SVGAGI come from the germline V gene. The CDR3 runs to 17 residues.

This clonotype was recorded at least ten times. A junction end diverges from the germline sequence, so it may reflect a read error. The chain employs TRBV28 and TRBJ2-3, with 9 bases aligning to TRBD2. The CDR3 spans 13 residues. Germline V gene sequence: CDR1 MDHEN, CDR2 SYDVKM. This CDR3 is CASAGTSRDTQYF. DNA of the CDR3: TGTGCCAGTGCCGGGACTAGCAGAGATACGCAGTATTTT.

In its sample, this clonotype was seen many times. This chain links TRBV18 with TRBJ2-7; D not resolved. There are 15 residues in the CDR3. Germline values: CDR1 KGHSH, CDR2 LQKENI. Trimming left V 3 bases short and J 0 bases short, with 12 bases between. CDR3 protein: CASSPDTPSSYEQYF. CDR3 nucleotide sequence: TGTGCCAGCTCACCCGACACCCCGAGCTCCTACGAGCAGTACTTC.

This clonotype was picked up many times. This CDR3 is CASSEGGSSYNEQFF. CDR3 DNA: TGTGCCAGCAGTGAGGGCGGGAGTTCCTACAATGAGCAGTTCTTC. V gene TRBV2 combines with J gene TRBJ2-1; 7 bases agree with TRBD2. Germline-derived CDR1 and CDR2 are SNHLY and FYNNEI. This CDR3 has 15 amino acids. Trimming at V came to 3 bases and at J to 1 base, leaving 3 bases not matched to a gene. Supplemented by reference TRBV2 and TRBJ2-1, the full variable domain reads EPEVTQTPSHQVTQMGQEVILRCVPISNHLYFYWYRQILGQKVEFLVSFYNNEISEKSEIFDDQFSVERPDGSNFTLKIRSTKLEDSAMYFCASSEGGSSYNEQFFGPGTRLTVL.